This T cell receptor (beta chain) emerged from a study of shared clonotypes between healthy human individuals (dated by TCRdb to 2018 to 2021). In terms of the full investigation: A couple of women and a few men aged 18 to 49 years were included in the cohort. For each donor, three plates each were used for CD4 naive and CD4 memory, two plates were used for CD8 naive, and one plate was used for CD8 memory. Different laboratories and diverse techniques were used to prepare libraries and sequence TCR repertoires, to increase sequencing depth and limit assay-specific biases. Blood TCR repertoires of several healthy adults were deeply sequenced to estimate repertoire size and the extent of clonotype sharing between individuals. Between about 0.85 and 8.9 billion PBMCs per donor were obtained by leukapheresis. Study-wide conclusions, independent of this receptor: Incomplete sequencing was indicated by rarefaction of sorted-subset datasets, despite the large sequencing depth. Because the study included only a small number of donors, the genetic and exposure-history diversity represented was limited. When a few donors were compared, the shared fraction of clonotypes was about 5.2% for naive CD4, less than 4% for naive CD8, 2.3% for memory CD4, and 0.4% for memory CD8. Sampling was restricted to blood, and TCR repertoires in tissues likely differ from the TCR repertoires found in blood. Pairwise subsampling indicated that sequencing depth was expected to affect the degree of clonotype sharing among donors. Clonotypes shared by all four sorted-subset donors showed higher generation probabilities than non-shared clonotypes. Naive subsets generally had larger estimated clonotype richness than memory subsets did.

TCR CDR3 regions were amplified from genomic DNA by multiplex PCR using the deep immunoSEQ assay. For each cell subset, the extracted genomic DNA was distributed evenly across all wells of several immunoSEQ 96-well plates, and each plate served as one replicate. For sorted subsets, each replicate PCR was loaded with 200 ng genomic DNA, equivalent to about 30,000 T cell genomes. Purified libraries were quantified with a Qubit 3.0 fluorometer, sized on a Bioanalyzer 2100, and re-quantified with the KAPA Library Quantification kit. A separate single-read 150-cycle Illumina NextSeq 550 flow cell was used to sequence each immunoSEQ 96-well plate. On the authors' methods: The immunoSEQ output contained only junctional sequences without quality scores, so filtering could not match that applied to full-length reads. Sequences were annotated with PyIR, a Python wrapper for IgBLAST v1.9, using IMGT germline references to assign V/J genes and CDR3. Reads were filtered out if the reads had weak V/J assignments (E-value above 1e-6), no CDR3, stop codons, out-of-frame junctions, or ambiguous translated residues. V3J clonotypes were defined by identical inferred V gene, J gene, and CDR3 amino acid sequence. The percentage overlap between two repertoires was calculated by dividing the number of shared unique clonotypes by the size of the smaller repertoire. Richness of each repertoire was evaluated using RTK rarefaction, the Chao1 estimator, and Recon v2.1 estimates of unobserved clonotypes. Generation probabilities were computed with OLGA for all TCRbeta clonotypes obtained by the gDNA method from several donors. What TCRdb holds here is the immuneACCESS table cut down to in-frame rearrangements. Part of the clones is not present; checked against another copy, under half of the missing clones reflect an unresolved V gene, and the others are unexplained. V, J and clone size reflect that table, while D and trimming were determined from the DNA. The sample table holds approximately 1.5 million clones, of which just under 99% were seen once. The top ten constitute about 0.35% of the sample.

The donors were healthy, HIV-negative adults who had no recently reported acute infections or vaccinations. Every donor was a Caucasian adult living in Nashville, Tennessee, USA. CD4+ T cells were enriched by magnetic negative selection; naive cells were then positively selected on CD45RA, and the negative fraction formed the memory subset. Blood was obtained by leukapheresis, after which PBMCs were separated by Ficoll-Histopaque density gradient centrifugation and cryopreserved in liquid nitrogen vapor phase. Analytical flow cytometry was used to check the purity and quantity of each magnetically sorted T cell population. From each sorted fraction, genomic DNA was isolated and quantified by UV absorbance on a Nanodrop 2000c. The germline V gene provides CDR1 MGHRA and CDR2 YSYEKL. From the cysteine up to the phenylalanine, the CDR3 has a length of 15 residues. Left in the record is the CDR3 DNA by itself, 45 bases read in frame from the first base. V and J lose 1 base and 3 bases, and a span of 12 bases separates them.

A word on this clone: No cognate antigen has been identified for it. No per-base quality is available; no much larger clone lies one base away.

Sequencing was performed on naive CD4+ T cells sorted from blood. The label giving this sample's cell subset or site can be read as: CD45RA+ positively selected. Recombination joined TRBV4-1 with TRBJ1-1; the D gene cannot be named for sure. The receptor comes from a man younger than 40 in good health. The nucleotide sequence is TGCGCCAGCAGCCAAGGGCTCACGACGTACACTGAAGCTTTCTTT. Its protein reads: CASSQGLTTYTEAFF.